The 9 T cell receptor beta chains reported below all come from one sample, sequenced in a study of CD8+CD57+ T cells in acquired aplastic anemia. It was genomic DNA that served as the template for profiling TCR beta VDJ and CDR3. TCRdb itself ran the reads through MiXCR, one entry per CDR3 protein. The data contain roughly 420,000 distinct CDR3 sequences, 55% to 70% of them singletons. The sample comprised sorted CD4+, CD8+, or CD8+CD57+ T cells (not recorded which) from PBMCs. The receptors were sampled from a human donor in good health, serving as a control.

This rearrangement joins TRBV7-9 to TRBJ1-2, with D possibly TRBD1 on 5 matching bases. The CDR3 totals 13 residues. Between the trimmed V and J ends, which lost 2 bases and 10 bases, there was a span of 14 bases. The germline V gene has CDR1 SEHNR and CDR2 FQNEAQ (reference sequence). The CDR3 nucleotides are TGTGCCAGCAGCTTATCTCAGGGTAACTACTACACCTTC. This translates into CASSLSQGNYYTF.

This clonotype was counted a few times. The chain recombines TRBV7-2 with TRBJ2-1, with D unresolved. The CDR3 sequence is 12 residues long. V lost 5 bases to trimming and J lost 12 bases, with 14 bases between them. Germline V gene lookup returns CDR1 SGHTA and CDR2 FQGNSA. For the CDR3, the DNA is TGTGCCAGCAGCCCCCCTGTTAGTCCGCAGTTCTTC. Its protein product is CASSPPVSPQFF.

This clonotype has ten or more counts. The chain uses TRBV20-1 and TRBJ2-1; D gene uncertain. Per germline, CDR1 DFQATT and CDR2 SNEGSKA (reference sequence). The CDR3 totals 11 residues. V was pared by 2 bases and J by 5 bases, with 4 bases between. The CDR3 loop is CSARRNNEQFF. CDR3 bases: TGCAGTGCTAGACGGAACAATGAGCAGTTCTTC.

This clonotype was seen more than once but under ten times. The CDR3 sequence is CSVDRAGGPTNYGYTF. CDR3 nucleotide sequence: TGCAGCGTTGATAGGGCAGGGGGCCCGACTAACTATGGCTACACCTTC. This chain connects TRBV29-1 to TRBJ1-2; 8 nucleotides line up with TRBD1. This CDR3 spans 16 amino acids. Trimming cost V 3 bases and J 0 bases; bases outside gene matches: 9. Per germline, CDR1 SQVTM and CDR2 ANQGSEA.

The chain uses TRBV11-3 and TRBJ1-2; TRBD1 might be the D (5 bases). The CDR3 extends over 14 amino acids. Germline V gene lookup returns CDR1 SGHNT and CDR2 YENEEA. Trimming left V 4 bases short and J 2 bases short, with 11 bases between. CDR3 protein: CASSWTGDNYGYTF. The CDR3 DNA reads TGTGCCAGCAGCTGGACCGGGGACAACTATGGCTACACCTTC.

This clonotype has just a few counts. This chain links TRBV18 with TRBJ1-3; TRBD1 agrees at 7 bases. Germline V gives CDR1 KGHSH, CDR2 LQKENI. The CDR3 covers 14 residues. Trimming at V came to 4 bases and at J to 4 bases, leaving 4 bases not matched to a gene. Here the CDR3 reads CASSLTGNGNTIYF. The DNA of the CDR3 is TGTGCCAGCTCACTGACAGGGAACGGAAACACCATATATTTT.

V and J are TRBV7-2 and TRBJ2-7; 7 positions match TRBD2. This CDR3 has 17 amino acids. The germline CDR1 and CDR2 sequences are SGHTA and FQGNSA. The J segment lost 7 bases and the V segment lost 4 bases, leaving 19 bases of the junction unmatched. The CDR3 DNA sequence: TGTGCCAGCAGCTCCAAGGGAGGGGATCAGCCCCAGCATGAGCAGTACTTC. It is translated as CASSSKGGDQPQHEQYF.

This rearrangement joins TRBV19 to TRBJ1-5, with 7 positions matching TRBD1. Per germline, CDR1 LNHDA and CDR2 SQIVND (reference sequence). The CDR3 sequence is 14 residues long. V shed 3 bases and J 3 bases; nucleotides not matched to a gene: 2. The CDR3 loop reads CASSIGTVNQPQHF. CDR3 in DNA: TGTGCCAGTAGTATCGGGACAGTCAATCAGCCCCAGCATTTT.

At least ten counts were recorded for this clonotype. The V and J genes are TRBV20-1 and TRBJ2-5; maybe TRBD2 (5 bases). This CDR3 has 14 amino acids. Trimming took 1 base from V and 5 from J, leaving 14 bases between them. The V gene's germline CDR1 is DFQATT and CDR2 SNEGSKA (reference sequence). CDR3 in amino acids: CSARAGRDWETQYF. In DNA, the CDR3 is TGCAGTGCTAGAGCAGGACGGGATTGGGAGACCCAGTACTTC.